These 18 T cell receptor beta chains were sequenced from one sample in a study of T cell responses to AZD1222 COVID-19 vaccine. The repertoire was sequenced with immunoSEQ multiplex PCR; TCRdb's copy has only in-frame clones and lacks some. The data show around 180,000 clones, with 70% to 90% seen just once and 0.45% to 0.55% held by the top ten. The input for sequencing was peripheral blood, taken on day 0 of AZD1222 vaccination. These TCRs come from an adult in good health.

The V call is TRBV18, the J call TRBJ1-1; D unclear. Trimming cost V 5 bases and J 4 bases, with 17 bases left between them. Germline CDR1 and CDR2: KGHSH and LQKENI. There are 15 residues in the CDR3. The CDR3 DNA reads TGTGCCAGCTCAGCGAGGCGGGATGCGGGCACTGAAGCTTTCTTT. Amino acids: CASSARRDAGTEAFF.

This chain joins TRBV24-1 and TRBJ2-3; no firm D call. Germline V lookup: CDR1 KGHDR, CDR2 SFDVKD. V was trimmed by 5 bases and J by 5 bases, leaving 19 bases between them. This CDR3 contains 16 residues. Here the CDR3 DNA reads TGTGCCACCAGTGGCCCCCTTACAAGGATGGGAGATACGCAGTATTTT. Its protein product is CATSGPLTRMGDTQYF.

V gene TRBV7-3 combines with J gene TRBJ2-5, with unresolved D. CDR3 length: 13 residues. CDR1 is SGHTA, CDR2 FQGTGA, per germline. V lost 5 bases and J lost 4, with 11 bases in between. The chain's CDR3 is CASSRDRRETQYF. The CDR3 DNA reads TGTGCCAGCAGCCGCGACCGGCGAGAGACCCAGTACTTC.

This chain connects TRBV21-1 to TRBJ2-7; TRBD1 is the table's D call, not checked against the DNA. TRBV21-1 is assigned pseudogene status. CDR3 size: 16 residues. The CDR3 protein is CASSKAYGQGTYEQYF. The CDR3 nucleotides read TGTGCCAGCAGCAAAGCCTACGGACAGGGGACCTACGAGCAGTACTTC.

V is TRBV28 and J is TRBJ1-5, with TRBD1 as a possible D gene (5 bases). Germline V gene lookup returns CDR1 MDHEN and CDR2 SYDVKM. The CDR3 is 14 amino acids. Trimming left V 4 bases short and J 7 bases short, with 14 bases between. CDR3 loop: CASSWRGRGQPQHF. DNA for the CDR3: TGTGCCAGCAGTTGGAGGGGTCGAGGCCAGCCCCAGCATTTT.

In this sample, this clone turned up a few times. CDR3 in DNA: TGTGCCAGCAGCTTAGAACCAGCGGGCAGGGGTGAGCAGTTCTTC. Translated: CASSLEPAGRGEQFF. J is TRBJ2-1 and V is TRBV11-2; D assignment may be TRBD1 or TRBD2 (6 bases each). Germline V gene data show CDR1 as SGHAT and CDR2 as FQNNGV. The CDR3 sequence is 15 residues long. The ends were cut back, 0 bases at V and 9 bases at J, with 15 bases in the middle.

V is TRBV4-1 and J is TRBJ2-3, with a tentative D call TRBD2 (6 bases). The germline CDR1 and CDR2 sequences are MGHRA and YSYEKL. The CDR3 length is 16 residues. With 1 base removed from V and 2 bases from J, the gap between germline ends came to 13 bases. CDR3 protein: CASSQGQGGTTDTQYF. CDR3 in DNA: TGCGCCAGCAGCCAAGGGCAGGGAGGAACCACAGATACGCAGTATTTT.

The chain combines TRBV28 with TRBJ2-3, with 12 bases lining up with TRBD2. This CDR3 is 16 amino acids long. Germline values: CDR1 MDHEN, CDR2 SYDVKM. Germline trimming cut 6 bases from V and 6 bases from J; bases unmatched to any gene: 10. The CDR3 spells CASSPGGLAGRDTQYF. The CDR3 coding sequence is TGTGCCAGCAGCCCAGGTGGACTAGCGGGGAGGGATACGCAGTATTTT.

Concerning this clone itself: At one of its ends the junction is not consistent with the germline gene, which may arise from a read error. This sequence joins TRBV7-9 and TRBJ2-3; 9 bases match TRBD2. The V gene's germline CDR1 is SEHNR and CDR2 FQNEAQ (reference sequence). The CDR3 has 14 residues. The CDR3 DNA is TGTGCCAGCAGCTTAGATGGGCCAGCGGGGGGCTTAAATTTT. Translated, it gives CASSLDGPAGGLNF.

The V call is TRBV25-1, the J call TRBJ1-2; TRBD1 aligns across 7 bases. V was pared by 1 base and J by 4 bases, with 3 bases of the junction left unmatched. This CDR3 comprises 14 residues. CDR1 and CDR2 from the germline V gene are MGHDK and SYGVNS. CDR3 sequence reads: CASSESTGVYGYTF. The CDR3 nucleotides are TGTGCCAGCAGTGAATCCACAGGGGTCTATGGCTACACCTTC.

The chain combines TRBV11-2 with TRBJ1-1, with D possibly matching TRBD1 (6 bases). There are 13 residues in the CDR3. The V gene lost 5 bases and the J gene lost 7 bases, with 14 bases spanning the gap. Germline CDR1 and CDR2: SGHAT and FQNNGV. This CDR3 reads CASSDQGGYEAFF. The CDR3 DNA sequence: TGTGCCAGCAGCGATCAAGGGGGATATGAAGCTTTCTTT.

This clone has just one count. The chain combines TRBV9 with TRBJ1-1; TRBD1 agrees at 7 bases. Per germline, CDR1 SGDLS and CDR2 YYNGEE. Trimming at V came to 3 bases and at J to 5 bases, leaving 7 bases not matched to a gene. This CDR3 is built from 14 residues. CDR3 coding DNA: TGTGCCAGCAGCGCTCGACAGGGACTTACTGAAGCTTTCTTT. It yields the protein CASSARQGLTEAFF.

On this clone: The junction departs from germline at one end; a sequencing error may be responsible. This chain uses TRBV7-9 with TRBJ2-1, with 11 bases that match TRBD2. The CDR3 has 12 amino acids. Germline V CDR1 and CDR2: SEHNR, FQNEAQ (reference sequence). CDR3 DNA: TGTGCCAGCAGCCTAGCGGGGGGTACTCCGTTCTTC. This gives the protein CASSLAGGTPFF. Complete variable domain (other parts from reference TRBV7-9 and TRBJ2-1): DTGVSQNPRHKITKRGQNVTFRCDPISEHNRLYWYRQTLGQGPEFLTYFQNEAQLEKSRLLSDRFSAERPKGSFSTLEIQRTEQGDSAMYLCASSLAGGTPFFGPGTRLTVL.

The chain links TRBV13 to TRBJ1-6; perhaps TRBD1 as D (6 bases). Germline CDR1 reads PRHDT; CDR2 reads FYEKMQ (reference sequence). This CDR3 comprises 16 residues. With 3 bases removed from V and 1 base from J, the gap between germline ends came to 10 bases. CDR3 residues: CASSLVGGSYNSPLHF. The CDR3 DNA reads as TGTGCCAGCAGCTTGGTAGGGGGGTCCTATAATTCACCCCTCCACTTT. Filled out from reference TRBV13 and TRBJ1-6, the complete variable domain reads AAGVIQSPRHLIKEKRETATLKCYPIPRHDTVYWYQQGPGQDPQFLISFYEKMQSDKGSIPDRFSAQQFSDYHSELNMSSLELGDSALYFCASSLVGGSYNSPLHFGNGTRLTVT.

The rearrangement joins TRBV29-1 to TRBJ2-7; 9 bases line up with TRBD2. The CDR3 covers 12 residues. Germline CDR1 reads SQVTM; CDR2 reads ANQGSEA. V was pared by 4 bases and J by 3 bases, with 1 base of the junction left unmatched. The CDR3 sequence is CSVGSGGYEQYF. In nucleotides, the CDR3 is TGCAGCGTTGGTAGCGGGGGCTACGAGCAGTACTTC.

The chain recombines TRBV6-2 or TRBV6-3 with TRBJ2-5, with 9 positions matching TRBD1. The CDR3 extends over 17 amino acids. Germline CDR1 is MNHEY and CDR2 is SVGEGT. V lost 6 bases and J lost 3; bases outside the gene matches: 14. This CDR3 is CASSLGLRGTGKETQYF. For the CDR3, the DNA is TGTGCCAGCAGCCTCGGACTTAGGGGGACAGGGAAAGAGACCCAGTACTTC.

This clone was picked up one time. The rearrangement joins TRBV11-1 to TRBJ2-3; D gene ambiguous. V lost 1 base and J 6 bases, leaving 5 bases between the germline ends. The CDR3 runs to 12 residues. Per germline, CDR1 SGHAT and CDR2 FQDESV (reference sequence). Here the CDR3 DNA reads TGTGCCAGCAGCTTAGTGGGGGATACGCAGTATTTT. It translates to CASSLVGDTQYF.

This clone was detected only a few times. Other DNA sequences of this sample code for an identical CDR3. The chain employs TRBV7-3 and TRBJ2-2; the D gene is possibly TRBD2 (6 bases). V lost 1 base and J 5 bases, leaving 11 bases between the germline ends. Germline assignment: CDR1 SGHTA and CDR2 FQGTGA. There are 15 residues in the CDR3. CDR3 protein: CASSLIGGNTGELFF. Here the CDR3 DNA reads TGTGCCAGCAGCTTAATTGGGGGGAATACCGGGGAGCTGTTTTTT.